This is a list of T cell receptor beta chains from one sample in a study of blood T cell repertoires in COVID-19. Profiling relied on immunoSEQ multiplex PCR, and the TCRdb table lists in-frame clones only, not all of them. Among about 180,000 clones listed, approximately 81% were seen once. Source material: peripheral blood. These receptors all come from a person aged 65-85 years with COVID-19, enrolled during active disease. The CDR3 runs from the conserved cysteine through the conserved F or W. Each record gives: V gene, D gene, J gene, clone size, CDR3 DNA, CDR3 protein. D genes are given only for firm matches. For some rows the clone size is stated as once, few or many, or as a class when expanded; others skip it.

v_gene: TRBV5-1
d_gene: -
j_gene: TRBJ1-1
abundance: -
CDR3nt: TGCGCCAGCAGCTTGAACTCTGCGAACACTGAAGCTTTCTTT
CDR3aa: CASSLNSANTEAFF

v_gene: TRBV5-5
d_gene: -
j_gene: TRBJ1-2
abundance: -
CDR3nt: TGTGCCAGCAGCCTTCAGGACAGAATGGATGGCTACACCTTC
CDR3aa: CASSLQDRMDGYTF

v_gene: TRBV19
d_gene: TRBD1
j_gene: TRBJ2-1
abundance: -
CDR3nt: TGTGCCAGTAGCCCCGCGGCCGCGACGGCTCCGGGACAGGGGTGGGGAAATGAGCAGTTCTTC
CDR3aa: CASSPAAATAPGQGWGNEQFF

v_gene: TRBV7-8
d_gene: TRBD2
j_gene: TRBJ2-3
abundance: -
CDR3nt: TGTGCCAGCAGCTTAAGGCGAGGGAGGGCCCCCTCAGATACGCAGTATTTT
CDR3aa: CASSLRRGRAPSDTQYF

v_gene: TRBV15
d_gene: -
j_gene: TRBJ2-1
abundance: -
CDR3nt: TGTGCCACCAGCTCACATTGGGGGGACAATGAGCAGTTCTTC
CDR3aa: CATSSHWGDNEQFF

v_gene: TRBV7-9
d_gene: TRBD1
j_gene: TRBJ1-3
abundance: -
CDR3nt: TGTGCCAGCAGCCCAGGGGGCGGAAACACCATATATTTT
CDR3aa: CASSPGGGNTIYF

v_gene: TRBV7-2
d_gene: TRBD2
j_gene: TRBJ2-3
abundance: -
CDR3nt: TGTGCCAGCAGCTTAGTTGGCGGGGGGCCAGATACGCAGTATTTT
CDR3aa: CASSLVGGGPDTQYF

v_gene: TRBV6-5
d_gene: TRBD1
j_gene: TRBJ2-7
abundance: -
CDR3nt: TGTGCCAGCACCGAACGCGACAGGGGAGGAAGCGAGCAGTACTTC
CDR3aa: CASTERDRGGSEQYF

v_gene: TRBV30
d_gene: TRBD2
j_gene: TRBJ2-7
abundance: -
CDR3nt: TGTGCCTGGAGTGTATTACTAGCGGGAGCTATCTACGAGCAGTACTTC
CDR3aa: CAWSVLLAGAIYEQYF

v_gene: TRBV6-2/TRBV6-3
d_gene: -
j_gene: TRBJ2-2
abundance: few
CDR3nt: -
CDR3aa: CASSTSSRGGELFF

v_gene: TRBV19
d_gene: -
j_gene: TRBJ1-2
abundance: once
CDR3nt: TGTGCCAGTAGCCCAGGGGTTAATGCGTATGGCTACACCTTC
CDR3aa: CASSPGVNAYGYTF

v_gene: TRBV7-9
d_gene: -
j_gene: TRBJ2-1
abundance: -
CDR3nt: TGTGCCAGCATCCCACCAGAACAGGGATGGGCCAATGAGCAGTTCTTC
CDR3aa: CASIPPEQGWANEQFF

v_gene: TRBV7-2
d_gene: -
j_gene: TRBJ1-4
abundance: -
CDR3nt: TGTGCCAGCAGCGCGGGGGGATCGAAGAAACTGTTTTTT
CDR3aa: CASSAGGSKKLFF

v_gene: TRBV5-6
d_gene: TRBD2
j_gene: TRBJ2-7
abundance: few
CDR3nt: TGTGCCAGCAGGTCGACTAGCGGTTCCTACGAGCAGTACTTC
CDR3aa: CASRSTSGSYEQYF

v_gene: TRBV7-9
d_gene: -
j_gene: TRBJ2-1
abundance: once
CDR3nt: TGTGCCAGCTCGGGCTCCTACAATGAGCAGTTCTTC
CDR3aa: CASSGSYNEQFF

v_gene: TRBV5-4
d_gene: -
j_gene: TRBJ2-5
abundance: -
CDR3nt: TGTGCCAGCTATCGATTCGGGGAGCAAGAGACCCAGTACTTC
CDR3aa: CASYRFGEQETQYF

v_gene: TRBV7-2
d_gene: -
j_gene: TRBJ1-5
abundance: once
CDR3nt: TGTGCCAGCACCGCCGGAGGGGCGAGCAATCAGCCCCAGCATTTT
CDR3aa: CASTAGGASNQPQHF

v_gene: TRBV7-8
d_gene: -
j_gene: TRBJ1-5
abundance: -
CDR3nt: TGTGCCAGCGGCTCAGGGGTTTCGCAGCCCCAGCATTTT
CDR3aa: CASGSGVSQPQHF

v_gene: TRBV7-8
d_gene: TRBD2
j_gene: TRBJ2-3
abundance: -
CDR3nt: TGTGCCAGCCACCGCGGGGGGGATACGCAGTATTTT
CDR3aa: CASHRGGDTQYF

v_gene: TRBV5-4
d_gene: TRBD2
j_gene: TRBJ2-7
abundance: -
CDR3nt: TGTGCCAGCAGCTTTAGCGGGAGCATCCGCGAGCAGTACTTC
CDR3aa: CASSFSGSIREQYF

v_gene: TRBV5-1
d_gene: TRBD1
j_gene: TRBJ1-1
abundance: -
CDR3nt: TGCGCCAGCAGCCCCGGCCGGGACAGGAACACTGAAGCTTTCTTT
CDR3aa: CASSPGRDRNTEAFF

v_gene: TRBV2
d_gene: TRBD2
j_gene: TRBJ2-2
abundance: -
CDR3nt: TGTGCCGCGAATCTAGCGGGAGGGCGGGGCACCGGGGAGCTGTTTTTT
CDR3aa: CAANLAGGRGTGELFF

v_gene: TRBV10-3
d_gene: TRBD1
j_gene: TRBJ1-2
abundance: -
CDR3nt: TGTGCCATCAGTGACCAGGGGACAGGTCGTGGCTACACCTTC
CDR3aa: CAISDQGTGRGYTF

v_gene: TRBV6-1
d_gene: -
j_gene: TRBJ2-7
abundance: -
CDR3nt: TGTGCCAGCAGTGAAGGAGTCGAGGGCTACGAGCAGTACTTC
CDR3aa: CASSEGVEGYEQYF

v_gene: TRBV7-6
d_gene: TRBD1
j_gene: TRBJ2-1
abundance: -
CDR3nt: TGTGCCAGCAGCACTCAGACAGGGGGCGGGGAGCAGTTCTTC
CDR3aa: CASSTQTGGGEQFF

v_gene: TRBV5-6
d_gene: -
j_gene: TRBJ2-6
abundance: -
CDR3nt: TGTGCCAGCAGCTTCAGCTCTGGGGCCAACGTCCTGACTTTC
CDR3aa: CASSFSSGANVLTF

v_gene: TRBV5-1
d_gene: -
j_gene: TRBJ1-6
abundance: -
CDR3nt: TGCGCCAGCAGCTTGGGGGACATTTCACCCCTCCACTTT
CDR3aa: CASSLGDISPLHF

v_gene: TRBV6-6
d_gene: -
j_gene: TRBJ1-5
abundance: -
CDR3nt: TGTGCCAGCAGTTATGGTATGAGTCAGCCCCAGCATTTT
CDR3aa: CASSYGMSQPQHF

v_gene: TRBV5-4
d_gene: TRBD2
j_gene: TRBJ2-1
abundance: -
CDR3nt: TGTGCCAGGCCACCCGGGACTAGCGGGGTTCAGGAGCAGTTCTTC
CDR3aa: CARPPGTSGVQEQFF

v_gene: TRBV7-9
d_gene: TRBD1
j_gene: TRBJ2-7
abundance: -
CDR3nt: TGTGCCAGCAGCTCTCCCGGGACAGGGCACTACGAGCAGTACTTC
CDR3aa: CASSSPGTGHYEQYF

v_gene: TRBV7-3
d_gene: -
j_gene: TRBJ1-1
abundance: -
CDR3nt: TGTGCCACCTCCAGGGAGGGACGTAACACTGAAGCTTTCTTT
CDR3aa: CATSREGRNTEAFF

v_gene: TRBV5-4
d_gene: -
j_gene: TRBJ1-1
abundance: -
CDR3nt: TGTGCCAGCACCCCTGGGGGGACTCGACAGACTGAAGCTTTCTTT
CDR3aa: CASTPGGTRQTEAFF

v_gene: TRBV28
d_gene: -
j_gene: TRBJ1-4
abundance: -
CDR3nt: TGTGCCAGCAGCAATTCGGGGAGAAAACTGTTTTTT
CDR3aa: CASSNSGRKLFF

v_gene: TRBV13
d_gene: TRBD2
j_gene: TRBJ2-7
abundance: -
CDR3nt: TGTGCCAGCAGCTCCCAGGAGCCTAGCGGGCCCTACGAGCAGTACTTC
CDR3aa: CASSSQEPSGPYEQYF

v_gene: TRBV6-2/TRBV6-3
d_gene: TRBD2
j_gene: TRBJ2-1
abundance: once
CDR3nt: TGTGCCAGCAGTTACTCGAACAGTCAAGTAAGCGGGAGATACCCCCGCCACCCGTTCTTC
CDR3aa: CASSYSNSQVSGRYPRHPFF

v_gene: TRBV6-2/TRBV6-3
d_gene: TRBD1
j_gene: TRBJ2-5
abundance: once
CDR3nt: TGTGCCAGCAGTAGACCGGGACAGAGACAAGAGACCCAGTACTTC
CDR3aa: CASSRPGQRQETQYF

v_gene: TRBV5-5
d_gene: -
j_gene: TRBJ2-7
abundance: -
CDR3nt: TGTGCCACCCAGCTCGCTTTTCCGGGGTCCTACGAGCAGTACTTC
CDR3aa: CATQLAFPGSYEQYF

v_gene: TRBV7-8
d_gene: TRBD1
j_gene: TRBJ2-7
abundance: -
CDR3nt: TGTGCCAGCAGCTCCCCGGAACGACAGGGGGGTGTCTACGAGCAGTACTTC
CDR3aa: CASSSPERQGGVYEQYF

v_gene: TRBV6-2/TRBV6-3
d_gene: TRBD1
j_gene: TRBJ1-2
abundance: -
CDR3nt: TGTGCCAGCAGTTACCTGACAGGGGTTGATGGCTACACCTTC
CDR3aa: CASSYLTGVDGYTF